A single sample gave rise to the 10 T cell receptor beta chains below, sequenced in a study of CD8+ T cells in alopecia areata (dated by TCRdb to between 2018 and 2020). Libraries were made using the immunoSEQ multiplex PCR assay. To provide template for TCR sequencing, every sample had RNA extracted and reverse transcribed into cDNA. Sourced from immuneACCESS, this table was stored by TCRdb with only in-frame sequences that have V and J called. A share of the clones is absent; for the studies checked, an unresolved V gene accounts for under half, and the remainder has no known explanation. This sample holds 150,000 to 190,000 clones; around half were observed only once. In total, the top ten clones hold approximately 19% of the sample. What the time point label conveys for this sample: baseline before oral tofacitinib. Sequenced material: CD8+ T cells sorted from blood, taken at week 0. The receptors were sampled from a human donor with alopecia areata.

By share, this clone ranks as large. The same CDR3 is also encoded by other DNA sequences in this sample. The chain links TRBV7-3 to TRBJ2-2; the D is unclear. This CDR3 has 13 amino acids. CDR1 is SGHTA, CDR2 FQGTGA, per germline. The V gene lost 1 base and the J gene lost 5 bases, with 5 bases spanning the gap. Here the CDR3 reads CASSLIGTGELFF. Here the CDR3 DNA reads TGTGCCAGCAGCTTAATTGGGACCGGGGAGCTGTTTTTT.

The genes are TRBV5-6 and TRBJ2-1; perhaps TRBD2 as D (5 bases). V was shortened by 1 base and J by 4 bases, with 12 bases between the two germline ends. The CDR3 totals 15 residues. Germline lookup yields CDR1 SGHDT and CDR2 YYEEEE. CDR3: CASSLLGAHYNEQFF. CDR3 nucleotides: TGTGCCAGCAGCTTGTTGGGAGCCCATTACAATGAGCAGTTCTTC.

DNA for the CDR3: TGTGCCAGCAGTCTACAGGGGACGACCACTGAAGCTTTCTTT. This translates into CASSLQGTTTEAFF. The chain employs TRBV25-1 and TRBJ1-1, with TRBD1 identical over 7 bases. CDR3 length: 14 residues. V trimming: 5 bases; J trimming: 4 bases; junction bases outside the gene matches: 7. Germline CDR1 is MGHDK and CDR2 is SYGVNS.

A few counts support this clone. The chain couples TRBV29-1 to TRBJ2-7; 9 bases agree with TRBD1. The CDR3 runs to 14 residues. Germline lookup yields CDR1 SQVTM and CDR2 ANQGSEA. Germline trimming cut 6 bases from V and 4 bases from J; bases unmatched to any gene: 10. The CDR3 loop reads CSVAGTGSTYEQYF. In DNA form, the CDR3 reads TGCAGCGTAGCCGGGACAGGGTCCACGTACGAGCAGTACTTC.

The chain recombines TRBV6-5 with TRBJ2-1; D may correspond to TRBD1 or TRBD2 (7 bases each). CDR1 and CDR2 (germline): MNHEY, SVGAGI. Trimming shortened V by 6 bases and J by 1 base, and 13 bases separated the two germline ends. The CDR3 contains 15 residues. Here the CDR3 DNA reads TGTGCCAGCAGCCCAGGGGGGGAATCCTACAATGAGCAGTTCTTC. Amino acids: CASSPGGESYNEQFF.

V gene TRBV11-2 combines with J gene TRBJ2-3; D is ambiguous. Trimming removed 5 bases from V and 4 bases from J, with 4 bases in between. Germline values: CDR1 SGHAT, CDR2 FQNNGV. The CDR3 has 11 amino acids. The CDR3 sequence: CASSEADTQYF. The CDR3 DNA reads as TGTGCCAGCAGCGAGGCAGATACGCAGTATTTT.

This chain uses TRBV5-6 with TRBJ1-1; tentative D call: TRBD1 (5 bases). This CDR3 contains 14 residues. V was shortened by 0 bases and J by 3 bases, with 9 bases between the two germline ends. Germline CDR1 SGHDT, CDR2 YYEEEE. The CDR3 DNA sequence: TGTGCCAGCAGCTTGGGGGGCTTGGACACTGAAGCTTTCTTT. Its protein product is CASSLGGLDTEAFF.

A few counts support this clone. The chain has TRBV28 and TRBJ2-1, with 8 bases that match TRBD1. The CDR3 consists of 15 residues. Germline V gives CDR1 MDHEN, CDR2 SYDVKM. Trimming took 4 bases from V and 9 from J; bases not matched to a gene: 11. The CDR3 region has the DNA TGTGCCAGCAGTTCGACCAGACAGGGGTATGGTGAGCAGTTCTTC. Translation: CASSSTRQGYGEQFF.

This clone appeared once. This chain uses TRBV6-1 with TRBJ1-1, with 9 bases aligning to TRBD1. Germline lookup yields CDR1 MNHNS and CDR2 SASEGT. V shed 4 bases and J 11 bases; nucleotides not matched to a gene: 14. The CDR3 runs 15 residues. CDR3 protein: CASSGGDRVKGLAFF. CDR3 DNA: TGTGCCAGCAGTGGGGGGGACAGGGTGAAAGGGCTCGCTTTCTTT.

A few counts support this clone. The rearrangement links TRBV27 to TRBJ1-6; tentative D call: TRBD1 (5 bases). There are 16 residues in the CDR3. Looked up from germline, CDR1 is MNHEY and CDR2 is SMNVEV (reference sequence). With 7 bases removed from V and 4 bases from J, the gap between germline ends came to 17 bases. The CDR3 nucleotides read TGTGCCAGCATGGAGGGACGCACCCGGTATAATTCACCCCTCCACTTT. Translation gives CASMEGRTRYNSPLHF.